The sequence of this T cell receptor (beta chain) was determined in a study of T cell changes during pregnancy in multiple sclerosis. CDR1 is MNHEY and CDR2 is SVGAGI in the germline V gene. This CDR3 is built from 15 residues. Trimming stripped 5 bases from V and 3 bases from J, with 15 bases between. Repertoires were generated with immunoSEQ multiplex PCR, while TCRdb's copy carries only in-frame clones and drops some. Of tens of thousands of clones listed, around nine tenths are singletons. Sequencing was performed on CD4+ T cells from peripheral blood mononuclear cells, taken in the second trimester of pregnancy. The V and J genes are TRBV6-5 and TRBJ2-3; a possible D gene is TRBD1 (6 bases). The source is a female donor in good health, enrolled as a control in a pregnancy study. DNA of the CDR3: TGTGCCAGCAGTCTTCAAAGTACAGGGACAGATACGCAGTATTTT. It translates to CASSLQSTGTDTQYF.